This T cell receptor (beta chain) emerged from a study of T cells in Graves' hyperthyroidism and ophthalmopathy. Study-wide background: Peripheral blood was acquired at first diagnosis, ahead of any therapy whatsoever.

Clinical symptoms, serum thyroxine, TRAb, thyroid ultrasound and orbital computed tomography informed diagnoses. Source material for PBMCs was 9 to 10 ml fresh peripheral blood. This clonotype was observed at least ten times. What was amplified from RNA transcripts were TCR beta CDR3 regions. The HTBI primer set served for first-round RT-PCR of the TCR CDR3. TCRdb reprocessed the multiplex PCR reads via MiXCR and lists one record per CDR3 protein. Of about 400,000 distinct CDR3 sequences in the sample, about 25% were seen once. The sample taken for sequencing was blood. This clonotype originated in a man between 45 and 60 years old with Graves' hyperthyroidism.

CDR3 nucleotides: TGTGCCAGCAGCCCTCGGACTAGCGGGATAGGGGTAGTAGAGACCCAGTACTTC. Encoded protein: CASSPRTSGIGVVETQYF. The chain combines TRBV7-2 with TRBJ2-5, with TRBD2 identical over 12 bases. The germline gives CDR1 SGHTA, CDR2 FQGNSA. Trimming took 5 bases from V and 4 from J; bases not matched to a gene: 14. This CDR3 is built from 18 residues.